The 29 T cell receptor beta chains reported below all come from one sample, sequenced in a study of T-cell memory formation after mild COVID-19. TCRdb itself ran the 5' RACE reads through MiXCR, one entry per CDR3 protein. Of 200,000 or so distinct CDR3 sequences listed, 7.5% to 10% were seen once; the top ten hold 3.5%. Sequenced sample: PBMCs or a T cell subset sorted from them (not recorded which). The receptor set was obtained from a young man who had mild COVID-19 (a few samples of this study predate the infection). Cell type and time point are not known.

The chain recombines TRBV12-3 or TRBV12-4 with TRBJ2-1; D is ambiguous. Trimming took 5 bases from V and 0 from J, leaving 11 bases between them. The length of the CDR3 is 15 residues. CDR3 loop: CASSIDTSSYNEQFF. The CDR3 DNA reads TGTGCCAGCAGTATAGACACCAGCTCCTACAATGAGCAGTTCTTC.

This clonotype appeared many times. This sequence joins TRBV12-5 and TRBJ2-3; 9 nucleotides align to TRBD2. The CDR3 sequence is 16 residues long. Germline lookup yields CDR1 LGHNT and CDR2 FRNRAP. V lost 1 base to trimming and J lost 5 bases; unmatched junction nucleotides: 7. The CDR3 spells CASGLGGGAPEDTQYF. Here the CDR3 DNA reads TGTGCTAGTGGTTTGGGCGGGGGGGCCCCCGAAGATACGCAGTATTTT.

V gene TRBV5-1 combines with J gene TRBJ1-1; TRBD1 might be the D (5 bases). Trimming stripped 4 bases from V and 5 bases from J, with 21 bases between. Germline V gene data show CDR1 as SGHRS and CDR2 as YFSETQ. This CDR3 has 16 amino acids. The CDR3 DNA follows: TGCGCCAGCAGCCCACTTGTTGGGGGGAAAGGGACTGAAGCTTTCTTT. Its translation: CASSPLVGGKGTEAFF.

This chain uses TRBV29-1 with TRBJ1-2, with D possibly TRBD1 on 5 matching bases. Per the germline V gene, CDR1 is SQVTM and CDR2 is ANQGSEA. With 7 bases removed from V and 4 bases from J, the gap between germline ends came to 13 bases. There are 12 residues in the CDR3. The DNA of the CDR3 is TGCAGCGCCATGGGGGGGAGCTATGGCTACACCTTC. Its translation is CSAMGGSYGYTF. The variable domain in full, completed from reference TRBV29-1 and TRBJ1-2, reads SAVISQKPSRDICQRGTSLTIQCQVDSQVTMMFWYRQQPGQSLTLIATANQGSEATYESGFVIDKFPISRPNLTFSTLTVSNMSPEDSSIYLCSAMGGSYGYTFGSGTRLTVV.

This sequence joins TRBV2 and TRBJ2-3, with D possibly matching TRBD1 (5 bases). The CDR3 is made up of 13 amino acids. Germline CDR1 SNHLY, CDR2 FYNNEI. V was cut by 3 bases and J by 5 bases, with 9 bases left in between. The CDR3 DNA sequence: TGTGCCAGCAGTGATTTCAGGGTAGATACGCAGTATTTT. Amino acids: CASSDFRVDTQYF.

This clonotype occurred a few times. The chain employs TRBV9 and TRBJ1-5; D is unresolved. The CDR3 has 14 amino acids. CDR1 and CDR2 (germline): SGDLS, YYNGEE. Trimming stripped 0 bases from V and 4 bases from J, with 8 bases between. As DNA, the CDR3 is TGTGCCAGCAGCGTAGGGAGCTATAATCAGCCCCAGCATTTT. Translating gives CASSVGSYNQPQHF.

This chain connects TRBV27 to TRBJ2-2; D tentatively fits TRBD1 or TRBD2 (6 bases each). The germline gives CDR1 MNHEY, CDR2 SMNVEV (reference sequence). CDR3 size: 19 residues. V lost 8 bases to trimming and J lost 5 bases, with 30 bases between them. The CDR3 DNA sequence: TGTGCCAGCGTCGTTGGGGGGTCCGGGGGCAAAAGGAGGACCGGGGAGCTGTTTTTT. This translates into CASVVGGSGGKRRTGELFF.

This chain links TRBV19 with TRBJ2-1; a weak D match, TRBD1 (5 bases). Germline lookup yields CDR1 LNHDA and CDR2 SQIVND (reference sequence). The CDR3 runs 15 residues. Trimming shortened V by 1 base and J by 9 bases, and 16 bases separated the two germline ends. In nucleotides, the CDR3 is TGTGCCAGTAGTATAGTCTGGGGCCAGGTAATTGAGCAGTTCTTC. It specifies CASSIVWGQVIEQFF.

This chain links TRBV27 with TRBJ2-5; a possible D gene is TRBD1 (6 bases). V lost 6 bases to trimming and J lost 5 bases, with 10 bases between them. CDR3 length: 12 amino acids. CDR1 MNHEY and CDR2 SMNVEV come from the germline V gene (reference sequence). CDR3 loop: CASRGTIETQYF. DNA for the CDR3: TGTGCCAGCAGGGGGACAATTGAGACCCAGTACTTC.

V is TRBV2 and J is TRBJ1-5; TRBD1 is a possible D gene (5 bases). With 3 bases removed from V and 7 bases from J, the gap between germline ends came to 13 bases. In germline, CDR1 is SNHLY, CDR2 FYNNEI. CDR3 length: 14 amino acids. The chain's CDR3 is CASSEGRDGQPQHF. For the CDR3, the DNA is TGTGCCAGCAGTGAGGGCAGGGACGGACAGCCCCAGCATTTT.

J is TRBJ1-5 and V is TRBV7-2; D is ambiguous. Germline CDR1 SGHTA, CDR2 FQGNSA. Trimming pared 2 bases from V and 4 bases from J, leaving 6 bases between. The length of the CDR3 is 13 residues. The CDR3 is CASSLTINQPQHF. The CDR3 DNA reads TGTGCCAGCAGCTTAACCATTAATCAGCCCCAGCATTTT.

In DNA, the CDR3 is TGTGCCAGCAGCTTAGGGCAGGGGGTCACCGGGGAGCTGTTTTTT. Encoded protein: CASSLGQGVTGELFF. V usage is TRBV7-2 and J usage is TRBJ2-2; the match to TRBD1 covers 7 bases. CDR3 length: 15 residues. Germline CDR1 reads SGHTA; CDR2 reads FQGNSA. V lost 1 base, J lost 4 bases, and 3 bases stayed unmatched.

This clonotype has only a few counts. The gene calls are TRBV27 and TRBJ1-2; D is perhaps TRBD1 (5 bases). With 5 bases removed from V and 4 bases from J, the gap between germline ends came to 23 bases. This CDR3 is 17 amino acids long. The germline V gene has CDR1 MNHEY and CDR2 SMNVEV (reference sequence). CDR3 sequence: CASSPLNDRAKIYGYTF. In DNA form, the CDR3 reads TGTGCCAGCAGTCCTCTTAATGACAGAGCCAAGATCTATGGCTACACCTTC.

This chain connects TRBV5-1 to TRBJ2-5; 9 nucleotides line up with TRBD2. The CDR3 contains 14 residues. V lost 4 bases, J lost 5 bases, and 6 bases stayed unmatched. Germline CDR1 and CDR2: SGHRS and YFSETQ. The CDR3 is CASSGGTSRETQYF. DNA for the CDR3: TGCGCCAGCAGCGGGGGGACTAGCCGGGAGACCCAGTACTTC.

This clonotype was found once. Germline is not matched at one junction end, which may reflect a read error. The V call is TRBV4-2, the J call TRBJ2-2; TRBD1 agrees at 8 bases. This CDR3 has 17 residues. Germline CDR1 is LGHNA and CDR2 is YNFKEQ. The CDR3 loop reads CASSQDGQGANTRELFF. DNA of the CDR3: TGTGCCAGCAGCCAAGATGGCCAGGGGGCGAACACCAGGGAGCTGTTTTTT.

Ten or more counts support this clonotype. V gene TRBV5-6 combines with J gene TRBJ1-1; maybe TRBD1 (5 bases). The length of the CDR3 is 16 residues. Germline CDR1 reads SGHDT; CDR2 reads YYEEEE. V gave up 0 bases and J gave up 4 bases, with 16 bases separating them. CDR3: CASSLGQGGLRTEAFF. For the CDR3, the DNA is TGTGCCAGCAGCTTGGGGCAGGGCGGGTTGCGCACTGAAGCTTTCTTT.

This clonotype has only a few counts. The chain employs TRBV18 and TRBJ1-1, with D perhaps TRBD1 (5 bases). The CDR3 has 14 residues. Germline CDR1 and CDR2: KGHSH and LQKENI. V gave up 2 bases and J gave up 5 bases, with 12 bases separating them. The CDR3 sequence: CASSPGGIGTEAFF. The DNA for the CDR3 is TGTGCCAGCTCACCAGGGGGTATTGGTACTGAAGCTTTCTTT.

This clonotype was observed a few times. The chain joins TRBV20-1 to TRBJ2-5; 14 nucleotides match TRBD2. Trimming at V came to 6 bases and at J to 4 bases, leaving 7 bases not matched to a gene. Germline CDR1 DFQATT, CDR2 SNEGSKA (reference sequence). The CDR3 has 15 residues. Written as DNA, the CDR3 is TGCAGTGCCACGGAAGGACTAGCGGGGGGAGAGACCCAGTACTTC. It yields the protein CSATEGLAGGETQYF.

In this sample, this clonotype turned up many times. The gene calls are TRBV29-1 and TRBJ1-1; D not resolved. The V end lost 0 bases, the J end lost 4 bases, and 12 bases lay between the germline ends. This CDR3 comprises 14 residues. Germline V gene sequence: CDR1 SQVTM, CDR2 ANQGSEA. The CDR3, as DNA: TGCAGCGTTGAAGATACGGTAAAAGGCACTGAAGCTTTCTTT. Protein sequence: CSVEDTVKGTEAFF.

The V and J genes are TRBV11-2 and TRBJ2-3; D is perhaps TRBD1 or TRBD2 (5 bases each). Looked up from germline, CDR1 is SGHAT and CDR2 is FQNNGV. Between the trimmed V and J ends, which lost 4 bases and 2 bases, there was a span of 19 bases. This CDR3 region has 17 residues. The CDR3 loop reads CASSWGTRTRPTDTQYF. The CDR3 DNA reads TGTGCCAGCAGCTGGGGGACCAGAACTAGGCCCACAGATACGCAGTATTTT.

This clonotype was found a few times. Here the CDR3 DNA reads TGTGCCAGCAGCGTAGGCAATACGCAGTATTTT. Translating it yields CASSVGNTQYF. V is TRBV7-2 and J is TRBJ2-3, with D unclear. Per germline, CDR1 SGHTA and CDR2 FQGNSA. The CDR3 runs to 11 residues. Trimming removed 5 bases from V and 7 bases from J, with 7 bases in between. Supplemented by reference TRBV7-2 and TRBJ2-3, the full variable domain reads GAGVSQSPSNKVTEKGKDVELRCDPISGHTALYWYRQSLGQGLEFLIYFQGNSAPDKSGLPSDRFSAERTGGSVSTLTIQRTQQEDSAVYLCASSVGNTQYFGPGTRLTVL.

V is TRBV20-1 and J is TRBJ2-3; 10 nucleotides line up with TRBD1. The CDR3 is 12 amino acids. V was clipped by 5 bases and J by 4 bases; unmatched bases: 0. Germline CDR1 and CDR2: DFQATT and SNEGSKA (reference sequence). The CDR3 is CSAGQGADTQYF. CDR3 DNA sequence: TGCAGTGCTGGACAGGGGGCAGATACGCAGTATTTT.

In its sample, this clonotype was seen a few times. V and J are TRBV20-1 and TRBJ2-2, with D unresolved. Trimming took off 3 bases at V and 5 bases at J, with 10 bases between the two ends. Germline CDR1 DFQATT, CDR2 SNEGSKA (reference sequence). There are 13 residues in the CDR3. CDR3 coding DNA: TGCAGTGCTAGTAGGGCAGCGACCGGGGAGCTGTTTTTT. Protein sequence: CSASRAATGELFF.

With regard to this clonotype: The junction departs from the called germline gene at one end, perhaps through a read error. The CDR3 DNA reads TGTGCCAGCAGTTTAGACAGGGGATATTCACCCCTCCACTTT. It specifies CASSLDRGYSPLHF. This sequence joins TRBV7-2 and TRBJ1-6; TRBD1 matches at 8 bases. The CDR3 covers 14 residues. CDR1 is SGHTA, CDR2 FQGNSA, per germline.

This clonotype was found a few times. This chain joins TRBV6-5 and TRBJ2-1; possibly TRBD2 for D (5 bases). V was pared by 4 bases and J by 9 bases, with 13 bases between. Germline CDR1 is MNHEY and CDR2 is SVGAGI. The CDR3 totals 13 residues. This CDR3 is CASSSLRAAEQFF. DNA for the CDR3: TGTGCCAGCAGTTCTTTGAGGGCCGCTGAGCAGTTCTTC.

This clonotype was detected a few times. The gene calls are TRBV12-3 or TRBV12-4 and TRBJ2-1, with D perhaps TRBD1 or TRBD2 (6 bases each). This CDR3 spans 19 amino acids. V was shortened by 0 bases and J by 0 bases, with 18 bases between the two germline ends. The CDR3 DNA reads TGTGCCAGCAGTTTAGCGGACTTGAGTGGGGGGCCCTCCTACAATGAGCAGTTCTTC. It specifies CASSLADLSGGPSYNEQFF.

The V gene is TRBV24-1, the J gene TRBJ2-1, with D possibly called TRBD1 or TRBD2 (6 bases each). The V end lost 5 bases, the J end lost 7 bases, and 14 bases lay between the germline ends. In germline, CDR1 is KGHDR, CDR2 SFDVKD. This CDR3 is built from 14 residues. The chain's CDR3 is CATSGDGGRNEQFF. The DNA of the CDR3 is TGTGCCACCAGTGGAGATGGGGGGCGAAATGAGCAGTTCTTC.

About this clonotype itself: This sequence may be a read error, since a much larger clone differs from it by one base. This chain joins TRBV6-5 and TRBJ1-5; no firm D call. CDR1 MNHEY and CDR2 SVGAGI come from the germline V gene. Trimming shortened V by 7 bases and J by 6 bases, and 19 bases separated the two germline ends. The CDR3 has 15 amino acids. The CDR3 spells CASKPQARLIQPQHF. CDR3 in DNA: TGTGCCAGCAAGCCCCAGGCGCGCCTCATTCAGCCCCAGCATTTT.

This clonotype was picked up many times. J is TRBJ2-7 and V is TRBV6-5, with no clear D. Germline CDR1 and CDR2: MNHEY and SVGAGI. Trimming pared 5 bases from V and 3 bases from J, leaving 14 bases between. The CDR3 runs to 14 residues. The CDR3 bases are TGTGCCAGCAGTGACACCCTCCTAGGCTACGAGCAGTACTTC. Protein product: CASSDTLLGYEQYF.